This T cell receptor beta chain was sequenced for a study of identical twins. Healthy Caucasian individuals made up all the donors. Unique molecular identifiers were present on the cDNA, and a universal primer site came from template switching. One entry per CDR3 protein, called by TCRdb with MiXCR from the 5' RACE reads. Seen here are about 890,000 distinct CDR3 sequences, about 12% observed once, and the top ten hold 1.5% to 2%. Germline CDR1 reads SNHLY; CDR2 reads FYNNEI. CDR3 length: 11 amino acids. The V gene lost 4 bases and the J gene lost 6 bases, with 5 bases spanning the gap. These data were also filed under a second study, of yellow fever vaccine responses in identical twins.

The sequenced material came from PBMCs. This sequence originates from a woman in her late teens or twenties in good health. The J gene is TRBJ2-3, the V gene TRBV2; D is uncertain. Here the CDR3 reads CASSGLDTQYF. The CDR3 nucleotides read TGTGCCAGCAGTGGTTTGGATACGCAGTATTTT.